The rows below give T cell receptor beta chains drawn from one sample of a study of cytomegalovirus exposure and HLA in healthy donors. The repertoire was sequenced with immunoSEQ multiplex PCR; TCRdb's copy has only in-frame clones and lacks some. The sample lists about 130,000 clones; roughly 80% were seen once. Sequences were obtained from PBMCs. These receptors were collected from a girl aged 2 to 10 in good health and CMV-seronegative. Each CDR3 is given with its conserved first and last residue. D genes are given only for firm matches. Clone size, where shown, is once, few, many, or a class for clones that have expanded.

J	D	V	size	DNA	CDR3
TRBJ1-2	TRBD1	TRBV29-1	NA	TGCAGCGGAATACAGGGGGTGAACTATGGCTACACCTTC	CSGIQGVNYGYTF
TRBJ2-7	NA	TRBV5-4	NA	TGTGCCAGCAGAATGGGGGCAGGGAGTGACGAGCGGTACTTC	CASRMGAGSDERYF
TRBJ2-7	TRBD1	TRBV30	once	TGTGCCTGGAGCAGGGACAGTTCCCACGAGCAGTACTTC	CAWSRDSSHEQYF
TRBJ2-1	NA	TRBV19	once	TGTGCCAGTACCTATTACAATGAGCAGTTCTTC	CASTYYNEQFF
TRBJ1-4	NA	TRBV12-5	NA	TGTGCTAGTGGTTCGACCTTGGAGGCAACTAATGAAAAACTGTTTTTT	CASGSTLEATNEKLFF
TRBJ1-4	NA	TRBV4-1	NA	TGCGCCAGCAGCCAGAACTTCGGGGGGACTAATGAAAAACTGTTTTTT	CASSQNFGGTNEKLFF
TRBJ2-2	NA	TRBV5-1	NA	TGCGCCAGCAGCTTGTGGGGGGGCGCGGCGAACACCGGGGAGCTGTTTTTT	CASSLWGGAANTGELFF
TRBJ1-1	NA	TRBV23-1	few	TGCGCCAGCAGTCAAAAAAAGAGGAACACTGAAGCTTTCTTT	CASSQKKRNTEAFF
TRBJ2-5	TRBD1	TRBV15	few	TGTGCCACCAGCAGACCCTCATCCGACAGGGCCGGGACCCAGTACTTC	CATSRPSSDRAGTQYF
TRBJ1-6	NA	TRBV4-3	NA	TGCGCCAGCAGCCAACTAGGAGCAATCTCGGCCGGGAATTCACCCCTCCACTTT	CASSQLGAISAGNSPLHF
TRBJ2-1	NA	TRBV5-4	NA	TGTGCCAGCAGCTTGCAGTACAATGAGCAGTTCTTC	CASSLQYNEQFF
TRBJ1-6	TRBD1	TRBV10-3	NA	TGTGCCATCAGTGAATATCCGTGGACAGGAGGATCCTATAATTCACCCCTCCACTTT	CAISEYPWTGGSYNSPLHF
TRBJ2-7	TRBD2	TRBV6-1	NA	TGTGCCAGCAGTGAACTAGCGGCCGGCGAGCAGTACTTC	CASSELAAGEQYF
TRBJ2-7	NA	TRBV30	NA	TGTGCCTGGAGTACCCGACTAGTTCGGGAGCAGTACTTC	CAWSTRLVREQYF